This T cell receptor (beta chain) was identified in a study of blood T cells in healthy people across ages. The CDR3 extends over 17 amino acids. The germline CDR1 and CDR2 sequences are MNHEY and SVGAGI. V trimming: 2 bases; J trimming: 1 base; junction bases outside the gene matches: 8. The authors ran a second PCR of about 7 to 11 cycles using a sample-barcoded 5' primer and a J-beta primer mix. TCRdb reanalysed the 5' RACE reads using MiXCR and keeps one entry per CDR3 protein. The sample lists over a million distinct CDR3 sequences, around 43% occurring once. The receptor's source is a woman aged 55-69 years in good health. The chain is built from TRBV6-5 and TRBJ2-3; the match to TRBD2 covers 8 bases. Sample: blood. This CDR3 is CASSYVGAGVGTDTQYF. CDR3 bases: TGTGCCAGCAGTTACGTAGGAGCGGGAGTAGGCACAGATACGCAGTATTTT.